These 12 T cell receptor beta chains share one sample of origin, sequenced in a study of PD-1 blockade in classical Hodgkin lymphoma. Autologous stem cell transplantation was followed by relapse in every patient, and brentuximab vedotin exposure varied. Libraries were prepared by immunoSEQ multiplex PCR; TCRdb keeps only in-frame clonotypes and omits some of them. Of 12,000 to 15,000 clones listed, more than 75% are singletons. Sequencing used peripheral blood mononuclear cells (PBMCs), obtained at baseline. The receptors were gathered from a human donor with classical Hodgkin lymphoma.

This clone was detected once. This rearrangement joins TRBV28 to TRBJ2-7; D possibly uses TRBD1 or TRBD2 (5 bases each). The CDR3 sequence is 13 residues long. Looked up from germline, CDR1 is MDHEN and CDR2 is SYDVKM. Trimming took off 3 bases at V and 1 base at J, with 7 bases between the two ends. This chain's CDR3 is CASSLGVSYEQYF. In DNA, the CDR3 is TGTGCCAGCAGTTTGGGGGTTTCCTACGAGCAGTACTTC.

The genes are TRBV6-5 and TRBJ2-7; TRBD1 might be the D (6 bases). Germline V gene lookup returns CDR1 MNHEY and CDR2 SVGAGI. V shed 8 bases and J shed 11 bases, with 13 bases lying between them. This CDR3 region has 10 residues. Here the CDR3 DNA reads TGTGCCAGCCACAGGGAACGGGAGTACTTC. Encoded protein: CASHREREYF.

The V gene is TRBV2, the J gene TRBJ1-3, with D possibly matching TRBD1 (5 bases). This CDR3 is 14 amino acids long. V was pared by 1 base and J by 4 bases, with 8 bases between. Germline V gene data show CDR1 as SNHLY and CDR2 as FYNNEI. The chain's CDR3 is CASSEGGGGNTIYF. CDR3 bases: TGTGCCAGCAGTGAAGGTGGGGGGGGAAACACCATATATTTT.

J is TRBJ1-2 and V is TRBV29-1; D gene unclear. Trimming shortened V by 6 bases and J by 5 bases, and 13 bases separated the two germline ends. This CDR3 is built from 12 residues. Germline V gene data show CDR1 as SQVTM and CDR2 as ANQGSEA. CDR3 residues: CSVERDTYGYTF. CDR3 DNA sequence: TGCAGCGTCGAAAGAGACACATATGGCTACACCTTC.

This chain uses TRBV28 with TRBJ1-5, with a tentative D call TRBD1 (5 bases). Germline V gene data show CDR1 as MDHEN and CDR2 as SYDVKM. The length of the CDR3 is 14 residues. The germline V and J ends were trimmed by 1 base and 7 bases, with 11 bases remaining between them. The CDR3 nucleotides are TGTGCCAGCAGTTTATCGTCAGGGAGGCAGCCCCAGCATTTT. It encodes CASSLSSGRQPQHF.

The chain has TRBV21-1 and TRBJ1-2; the table's D call, TRBD1, was not checked against the DNA. TRBV21-1 is reported as a pseudogene. This CDR3 has 15 amino acids. The CDR3 sequence is CASSKMRDRDYGYTF. The CDR3 DNA is TGTGCCAGCAGCAAAATGCGCGACAGGGACTATGGCTACACCTTC.

The chain has TRBV5-4 and TRBJ2-7, with D maybe TRBD2 (7 bases). This CDR3 is built from 15 residues. Germline V gene data show CDR1 as SGHNT and CDR2 as YYREEE (reference sequence). V dropped 0 bases and J dropped 3 bases, with 13 bases sitting between them. The CDR3 is CASSLVGGGFYEQYF. The CDR3 region has the DNA TGTGCCAGCAGCTTGGTAGGGGGGGGATTCTACGAGCAGTACTTC.

V gene TRBV6-5 combines with J gene TRBJ1-2, with 7 positions matching TRBD1. Germline loops: CDR1 MNHEY, CDR2 SVGAGI. This CDR3 has 14 residues. Trimming took 5 bases from V and 8 from J; bases not matched to a gene: 11. CDR3 protein: CASSTRQGRDGYTF. CDR3 nucleotide sequence: TGTGCCAGCAGTACCCGACAGGGAAGGGACGGCTACACCTTC.

The chain combines TRBV19 with TRBJ1-5; D unresolved. V lost 7 bases, J lost 1 base, and 14 bases lay in between. This CDR3 region has 15 residues. Germline lookup yields CDR1 LNHDA and CDR2 SQIVND (reference sequence). CDR3 sequence: CASNSWRLSNQPQHF. In DNA, the CDR3 is TGTGCCAGTAATAGCTGGAGGTTGAGCAATCAGCCCCAGCATTTT. The full variable domain, with the rest looked up from reference TRBV19 and TRBJ1-5, is DGGITQSPKYLFRKEGQNVTLSCEQNLNHDAMYWYRQDPGQGLRLIYYSQIVNDFQKGDIAEGYSVSREKKESFPLTVTSAQKNPTAFYLCASNSWRLSNQPQHFGDGTRLSIL.

This chain uses TRBV7-9 with TRBJ1-4; 8 bases line up with TRBD1. CDR1 and CDR2 from the germline V gene are SEHNR and FQNEAQ (reference sequence). CDR3 size: 13 residues. Unmatched junction bases numbered 3, after V lost 7 bases and J lost 5 bases. CDR3 amino acids: CASTRTGNEKLFF. DNA for the CDR3: TGTGCCAGCACGCGGACAGGGAATGAAAAACTGTTTTTT.

The rearrangement joins TRBV5-1 to TRBJ1-5; no firm D call. With 2 bases removed from V and 6 bases from J, the gap between germline ends came to 9 bases. Germline assignment: CDR1 SGHRS and CDR2 YFSETQ. There are 13 residues in the CDR3. The CDR3 DNA is TGCGCCAGCAGCTTCAGCGGGAGTCAGCCCCAGCATTTT. Amino acid sequence: CASSFSGSQPQHF.

The chain carries TRBV18 and TRBJ2-6; D not resolved. This CDR3 spans 17 amino acids. Germline CDR1 and CDR2: KGHSH and LQKENI. V dropped 3 bases and J dropped 4 bases, with 16 bases sitting between them. This CDR3 reads CASSPRAQSIGANVLTF. The DNA of the CDR3 is TGTGCCAGCTCACCCCGTGCACAGTCCATAGGGGCCAACGTCCTGACTTTC.